The subject of this entry is one TCR beta chain. Its target is unknown. Sorting with CD45RO/CCR7/CD25/CD127/CD95/CD27 yielded naive, central memory, regulatory and stem-like memory CD4+ cells. The sample originates from a study of beta chain features in type 1 diabetes. Study findings and constraints: Across all four CD4+ subsets, people with type 1 diabetes showed modestly shorter TCRB CDR3s. A greater similarity of naive, central memory and Treg TCRB repertoires was seen among patients than among healthy donors.

The authors reverse transcribed all of the isolated RNA, so sequencing captured expressed TCRB transcripts. Assay used: immunoSEQ multiplex PCR; TCRdb lists only in-frame clones, some missing. Among over 90,000 clones listed, roughly 28% were seen once. The trim removed 6 bases at V and 7 bases at J, leaving 13 bases unmatched. Germline values: CDR1 MDHEN, CDR2 SYDVKM. The CDR3 has 16 residues. The sequence was collected from a woman between 18 and 29 years old with type 1 diabetes. The chain links TRBV28 to TRBJ1-5, with 9 bases identical to TRBD1. The material sequenced was central memory CD4+ T cells from blood. The CDR3 region is CASSLLPGQGEQPQHF. DNA of the CDR3: TGTGCCAGCAGCCTTCTACCGGGACAGGGAGAACAGCCCCAGCATTTT.